This T cell receptor (beta chain) came from a study of control samples from healthy donors and cancer patients. This clone was recorded many times. TCRdb keeps only in-frame clones here, not all; method: immunoSEQ multiplex PCR. The sample records some 120,000 clones, roughly 84% being singletons. This clonotype was sampled from a man aged 35 to 55 in good health. Specimen: blood.

CDR3 bases: TGTGCCAGCAGGAAGCCGGGACAGGGTGGCTACACCTTC. Translated, it gives CASRKPGQGGYTF. The chain recombines TRBV6-5 with TRBJ1-2, with 9 bases identical to TRBD1. Trimming took 6 bases from V and 7 from J; bases not matched to a gene: 6. The germline CDR1 and CDR2 sequences are MNHEY and SVGAGI. The CDR3 is 13 residues long.